There are many counts of the clone carrying this T cell receptor (beta chain). Its target is unknown. This entry comes from a study of regulatory T cells in long-lasting Graves disease. Study-level findings and limits: Persistent disease was characterized by preferential usage of TRBV28, TRBJ1-2 and TRBJ2-5. Patients with persistent Graves' had lower TCR diversity than newly diagnosed patients.

TCR beta libraries were built with iRepertoire HTBI primers and Arm-PCR of CDR3 regions. TCRdb passed the multiplex PCR reads through MiXCR, listing each CDR3 protein once. The sample lists some 330,000 distinct CDR3 sequences; roughly 23% were seen once. The germline V and J ends were trimmed by 2 bases and 3 bases, with 19 bases remaining between them. CDR3 length: 16 amino acids. CDR1 and CDR2 (germline): SQVTM, ANQGSEA. The time point: persistent/refractory GD, antithyroid drugs over 5 years with positive TRAb. The TCR library used RNA extracted from PBMCs. The clonotype originates from a middle-aged woman with Graves disease. The V and J genes are TRBV29-1 and TRBJ2-5; perhaps TRBD1 as D (5 bases). Source: peripheral blood mononuclear cells (PBMCs), taken when the disease was refractory, from a patient treated with antithyroid drugs. Here the CDR3 reads CSVESLPRVFKETQYF. CDR3 nucleotides: TGCAGCGTTGAAAGCCTCCCCAGGGTATTCAAAGAGACCCAGTACTTC. Based on the CDR3 plus reference TRBV29-1 and TRBJ2-5, the full variable domain is SAVISQKPSRDICQRGTSLTIQCQVDSQVTMMFWYRQQPGQSLTLIATANQGSEATYESGFVIDKFPISRPNLTFSTLTVSNMSPEDSSIYLCSVESLPRVFKETQYFGPGTRLLVL.